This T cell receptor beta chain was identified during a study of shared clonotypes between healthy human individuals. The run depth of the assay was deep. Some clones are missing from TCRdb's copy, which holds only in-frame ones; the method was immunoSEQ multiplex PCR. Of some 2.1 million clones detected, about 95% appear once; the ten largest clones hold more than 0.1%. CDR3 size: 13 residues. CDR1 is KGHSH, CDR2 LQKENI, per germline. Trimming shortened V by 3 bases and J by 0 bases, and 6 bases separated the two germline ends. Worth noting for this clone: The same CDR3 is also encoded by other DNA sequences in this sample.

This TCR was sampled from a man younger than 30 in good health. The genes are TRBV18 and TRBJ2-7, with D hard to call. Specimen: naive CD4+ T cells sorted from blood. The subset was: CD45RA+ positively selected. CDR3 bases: TGTGCCAGCTCACCTTATAGCTCCTACGAGCAGTACTTC. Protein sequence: CASSPYSSYEQYF.